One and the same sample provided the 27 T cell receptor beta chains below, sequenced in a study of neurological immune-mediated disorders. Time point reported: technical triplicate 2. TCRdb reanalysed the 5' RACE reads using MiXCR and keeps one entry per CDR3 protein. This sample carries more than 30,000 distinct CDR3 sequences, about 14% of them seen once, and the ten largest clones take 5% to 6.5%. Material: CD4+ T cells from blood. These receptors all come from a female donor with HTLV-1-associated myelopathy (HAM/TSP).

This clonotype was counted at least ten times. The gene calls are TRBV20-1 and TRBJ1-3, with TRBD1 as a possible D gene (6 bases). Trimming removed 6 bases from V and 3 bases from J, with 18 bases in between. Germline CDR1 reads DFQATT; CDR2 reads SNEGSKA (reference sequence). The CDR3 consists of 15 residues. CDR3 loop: CSATARYRVGNTIYF. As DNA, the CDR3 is TGCAGTGCCACAGCCCGGTACAGGGTTGGAAACACCATATATTTT.

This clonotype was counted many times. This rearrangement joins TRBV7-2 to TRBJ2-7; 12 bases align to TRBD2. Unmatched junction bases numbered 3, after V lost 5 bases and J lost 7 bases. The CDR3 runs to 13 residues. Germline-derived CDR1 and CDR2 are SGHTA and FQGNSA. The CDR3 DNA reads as TGTGCCAGCAGCCCCGGACTAGCGGGGGAGCAGTACTTC. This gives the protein CASSPGLAGEQYF.

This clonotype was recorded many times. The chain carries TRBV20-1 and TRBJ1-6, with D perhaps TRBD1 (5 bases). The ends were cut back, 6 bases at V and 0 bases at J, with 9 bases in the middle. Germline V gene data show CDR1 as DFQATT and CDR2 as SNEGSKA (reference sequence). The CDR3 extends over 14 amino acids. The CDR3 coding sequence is TGCAGTGCGCTGGACAACTCCTATAATTCACCCCTCCACTTT. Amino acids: CSALDNSYNSPLHF.

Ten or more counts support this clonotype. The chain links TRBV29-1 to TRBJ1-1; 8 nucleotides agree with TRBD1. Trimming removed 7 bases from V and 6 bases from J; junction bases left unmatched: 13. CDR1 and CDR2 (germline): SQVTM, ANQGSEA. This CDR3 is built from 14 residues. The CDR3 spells CSALLDRVKAEAFF. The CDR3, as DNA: TGCAGCGCACTCCTGGACAGGGTTAAGGCTGAAGCTTTCTTT.

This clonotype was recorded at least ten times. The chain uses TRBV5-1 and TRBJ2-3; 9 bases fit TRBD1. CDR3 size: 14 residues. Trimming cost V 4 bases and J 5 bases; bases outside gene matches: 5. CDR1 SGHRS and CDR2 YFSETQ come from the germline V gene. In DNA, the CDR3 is TGCGCCAGCAGCCCAGGGACAGGGAAAGATACGCAGTATTTT. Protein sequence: CASSPGTGKDTQYF.

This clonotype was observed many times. This CDR3 is CASSYGTYNEQFF. DNA for the CDR3: TGTGCCAGCAGCTATGGGACTTACAATGAGCAGTTCTTC. The V gene is TRBV7-8, the J gene TRBJ2-1, with D tentatively TRBD2 (6 bases). V gave up 4 bases and J gave up 4 bases, with 8 bases separating them. The CDR3 contains 13 residues. Germline lookup yields CDR1 SGHVS and CDR2 FQNEAQ. The entire variable domain, with the rest obtained from reference TRBV7-8 and TRBJ2-1, is as follows: GAGVSQSPRYKVAKRGQDVALRCDPISGHVSLFWYQQALGQGPEFLTYFQNEAQLDKSGLPSDRFFAERPEGSVSTLKIQRTQQEDSAVYLCASSYGTYNEQFFGPGTRLTVL.

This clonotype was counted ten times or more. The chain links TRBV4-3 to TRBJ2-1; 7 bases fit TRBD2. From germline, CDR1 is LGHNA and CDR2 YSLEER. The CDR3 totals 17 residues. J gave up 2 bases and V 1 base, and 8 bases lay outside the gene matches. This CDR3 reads CASSQGQRGGPYNEQFF. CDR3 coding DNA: TGCGCCAGCAGCCAAGGACAGCGGGGAGGACCCTACAATGAGCAGTTCTTC.

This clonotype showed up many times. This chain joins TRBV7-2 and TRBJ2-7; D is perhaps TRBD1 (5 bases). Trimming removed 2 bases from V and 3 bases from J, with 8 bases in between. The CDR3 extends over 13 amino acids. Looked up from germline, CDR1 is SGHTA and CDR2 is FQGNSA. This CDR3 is CASSLMQGYEQYF. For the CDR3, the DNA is TGTGCCAGCAGCTTAATGCAGGGCTACGAGCAGTACTTC.

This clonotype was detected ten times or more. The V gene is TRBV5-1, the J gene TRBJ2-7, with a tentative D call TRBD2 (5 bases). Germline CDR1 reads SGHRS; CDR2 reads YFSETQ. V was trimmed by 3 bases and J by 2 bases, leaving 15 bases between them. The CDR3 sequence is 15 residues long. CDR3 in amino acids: CASSSSTGKAYEQYF. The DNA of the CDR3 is TGCGCCAGCAGCTCCTCAACGGGAAAGGCCTACGAGCAGTACTTC.

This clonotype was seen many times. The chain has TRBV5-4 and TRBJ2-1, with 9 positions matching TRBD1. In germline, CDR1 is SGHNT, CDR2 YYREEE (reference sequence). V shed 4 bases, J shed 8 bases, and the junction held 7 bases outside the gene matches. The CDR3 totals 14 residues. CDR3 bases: TGTGCCAGCAGCCGACAGGGGGGTCGGGATGAGCAGTTCTTC. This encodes CASSRQGGRDEQFF. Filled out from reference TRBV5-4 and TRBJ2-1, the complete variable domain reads ETGVTQSPTHLIKTRGQQVTLRCSSQSGHNTVSWYQQALGQGPQFIFQYYREEENGRGNFPPRFSGLQFPNYSSELNVNALELDDSALYLCASSRQGGRDEQFFGPGTRLTVL.

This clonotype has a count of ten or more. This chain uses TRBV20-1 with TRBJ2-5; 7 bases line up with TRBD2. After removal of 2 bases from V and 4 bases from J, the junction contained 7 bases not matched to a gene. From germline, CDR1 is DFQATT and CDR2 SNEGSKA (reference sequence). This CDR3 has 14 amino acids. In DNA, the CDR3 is TGCAGTGCTAGACTAGCGGTAGGAAGAGAGACCCAGTACTTC. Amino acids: CSARLAVGRETQYF.

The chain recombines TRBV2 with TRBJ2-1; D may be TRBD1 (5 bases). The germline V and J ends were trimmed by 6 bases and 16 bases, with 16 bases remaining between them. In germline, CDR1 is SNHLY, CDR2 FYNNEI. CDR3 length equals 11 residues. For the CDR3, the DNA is TGTGCCAGCAGGACAGACTCTTCCTCTTTCTTC. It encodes CASRTDSSSFF. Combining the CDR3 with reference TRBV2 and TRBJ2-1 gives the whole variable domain EPEVTQTPSHQVTQMGQEVILRCVPISNHLYFYWYRQILGQKVEFLVSFYNNEISEKSEIFDDQFSVERPDGSNFTLKIRSTKLEDSAMYFCASRTDSSSFFGPGTRLTVL.

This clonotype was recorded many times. The CDR3 loop is CSASTGGSYNEQFF. The CDR3 DNA is TGCAGTGCTAGTACGGGGGGGTCCTACAATGAGCAGTTCTTC. The chain links TRBV20-1 to TRBJ2-1; 8 bases align to TRBD2. Germline V gene data show CDR1 as DFQATT and CDR2 as SNEGSKA (reference sequence). The CDR3 is made up of 14 amino acids. J gave up 1 base and V 3 bases, and 2 bases lay outside the gene matches.

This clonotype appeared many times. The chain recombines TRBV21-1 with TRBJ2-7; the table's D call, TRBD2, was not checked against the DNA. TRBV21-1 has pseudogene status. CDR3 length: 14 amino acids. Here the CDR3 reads CASSNFRRVYEQYF. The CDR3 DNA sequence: TGTGCCAGCAGCAACTTCCGGCGGGTTTACGAGCAGTACTTC.

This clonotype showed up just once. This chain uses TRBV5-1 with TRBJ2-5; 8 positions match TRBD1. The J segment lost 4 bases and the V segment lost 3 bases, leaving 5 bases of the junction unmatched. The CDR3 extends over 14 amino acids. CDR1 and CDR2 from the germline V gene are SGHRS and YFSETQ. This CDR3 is CASSSGQAGETQYF. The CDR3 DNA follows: TGCGCCAGCAGCTCGGGACAGGCCGGAGAGACCCAGTACTTC.

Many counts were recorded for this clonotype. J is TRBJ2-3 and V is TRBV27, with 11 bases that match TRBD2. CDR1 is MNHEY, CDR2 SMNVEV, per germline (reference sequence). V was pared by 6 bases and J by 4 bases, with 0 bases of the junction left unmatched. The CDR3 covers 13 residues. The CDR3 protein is CASRTSGADTQYF. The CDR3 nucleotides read TGTGCCAGCAGGACTAGCGGGGCAGATACGCAGTATTTT.

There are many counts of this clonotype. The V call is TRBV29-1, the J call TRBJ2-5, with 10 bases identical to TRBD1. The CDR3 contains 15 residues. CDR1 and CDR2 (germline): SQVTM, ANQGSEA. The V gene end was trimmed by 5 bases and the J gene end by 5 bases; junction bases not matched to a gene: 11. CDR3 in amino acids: CSVQAPGQGQETQYF. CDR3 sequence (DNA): TGCAGCGTTCAAGCACCGGGACAGGGGCAGGAGACCCAGTACTTC.

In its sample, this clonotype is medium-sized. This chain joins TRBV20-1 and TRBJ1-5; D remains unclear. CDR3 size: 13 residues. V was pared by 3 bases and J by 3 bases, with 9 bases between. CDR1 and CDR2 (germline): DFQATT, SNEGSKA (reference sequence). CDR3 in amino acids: CSARPGNNQPQHF. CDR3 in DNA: TGCAGTGCTAGGCCCGGGAACAATCAGCCCCAGCATTTT.

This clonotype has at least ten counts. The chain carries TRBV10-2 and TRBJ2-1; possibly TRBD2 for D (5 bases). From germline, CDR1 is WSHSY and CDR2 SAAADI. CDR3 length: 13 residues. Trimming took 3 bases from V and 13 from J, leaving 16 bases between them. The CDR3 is CASSDTSWASQFF. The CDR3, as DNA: TGCGCCAGCAGTGATACTAGTTGGGCGTCCCAGTTCTTC.

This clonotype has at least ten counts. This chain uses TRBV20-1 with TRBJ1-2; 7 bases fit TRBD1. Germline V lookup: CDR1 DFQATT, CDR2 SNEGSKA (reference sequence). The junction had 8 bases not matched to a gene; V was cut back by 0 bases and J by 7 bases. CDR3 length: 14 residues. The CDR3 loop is CSAREPTGQFGYTF. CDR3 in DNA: TGCAGTGCTAGAGAACCGACAGGGCAGTTTGGCTACACCTTC.

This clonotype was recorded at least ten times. The CDR3 DNA reads TGCAGTGCTAGAGGGGTGGGGGGCTTCACAGATACGCAGTATTTT. This translates into CSARGVGGFTDTQYF. This sequence joins TRBV20-1 and TRBJ2-3, with D perhaps being TRBD1 or TRBD2 (6 bases each). The V end was cut by 1 base, the J end by 2 bases, with 13 bases between. The CDR3 is made up of 15 amino acids. CDR1 is DFQATT and CDR2 is SNEGSKA in the germline V gene (reference sequence).

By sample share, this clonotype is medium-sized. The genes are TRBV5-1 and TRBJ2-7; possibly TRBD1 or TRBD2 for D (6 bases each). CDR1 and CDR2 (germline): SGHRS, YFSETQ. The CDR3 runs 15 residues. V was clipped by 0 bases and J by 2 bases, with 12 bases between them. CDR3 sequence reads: CASSLGGAATYEQYF. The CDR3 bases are TGCGCCAGCAGCTTGGGGGGGGCGGCAACCTACGAGCAGTACTTC.

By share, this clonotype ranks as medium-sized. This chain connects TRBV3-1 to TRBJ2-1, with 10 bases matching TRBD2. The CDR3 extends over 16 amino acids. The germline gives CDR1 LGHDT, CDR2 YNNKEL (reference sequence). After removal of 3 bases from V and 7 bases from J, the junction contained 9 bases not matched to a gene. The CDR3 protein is CASSQAGTSEKNEQFF. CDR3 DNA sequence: TGTGCCAGCAGCCAGGCCGGGACTAGCGAAAAAAATGAGCAGTTCTTC.

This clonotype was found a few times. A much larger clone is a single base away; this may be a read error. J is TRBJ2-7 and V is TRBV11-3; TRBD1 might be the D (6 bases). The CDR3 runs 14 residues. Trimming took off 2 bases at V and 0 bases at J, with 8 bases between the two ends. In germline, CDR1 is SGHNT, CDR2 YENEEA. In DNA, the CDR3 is TGTGCCAGCAGCTTACAGGGGCCCTCCTACGAGCAGTACTTC. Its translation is CASSLQGPSYEQYF.

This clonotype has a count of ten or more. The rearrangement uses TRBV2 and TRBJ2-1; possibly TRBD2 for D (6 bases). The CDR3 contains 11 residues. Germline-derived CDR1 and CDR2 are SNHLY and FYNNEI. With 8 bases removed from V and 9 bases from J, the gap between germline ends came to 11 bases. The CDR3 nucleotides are TGTGCCAGCGGAGGGGTCAGTGAGCAGTTCTTC. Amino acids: CASGGVSEQFF.

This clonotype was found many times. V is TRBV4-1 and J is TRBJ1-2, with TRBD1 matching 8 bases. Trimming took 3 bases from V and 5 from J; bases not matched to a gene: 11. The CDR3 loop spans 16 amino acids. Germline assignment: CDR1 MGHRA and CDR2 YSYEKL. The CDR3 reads CASSQSQGAQGYGYTF. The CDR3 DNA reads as TGCGCCAGCAGCCAGTCTCAGGGGGCGCAGGGTTATGGCTACACCTTC.

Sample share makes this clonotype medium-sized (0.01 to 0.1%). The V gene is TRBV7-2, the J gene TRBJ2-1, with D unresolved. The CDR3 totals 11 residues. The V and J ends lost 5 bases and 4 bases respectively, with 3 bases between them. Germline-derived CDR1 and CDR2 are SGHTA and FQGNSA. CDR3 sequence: CASSDYNEQFF. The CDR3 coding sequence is TGTGCCAGCAGCGATTACAATGAGCAGTTCTTC.